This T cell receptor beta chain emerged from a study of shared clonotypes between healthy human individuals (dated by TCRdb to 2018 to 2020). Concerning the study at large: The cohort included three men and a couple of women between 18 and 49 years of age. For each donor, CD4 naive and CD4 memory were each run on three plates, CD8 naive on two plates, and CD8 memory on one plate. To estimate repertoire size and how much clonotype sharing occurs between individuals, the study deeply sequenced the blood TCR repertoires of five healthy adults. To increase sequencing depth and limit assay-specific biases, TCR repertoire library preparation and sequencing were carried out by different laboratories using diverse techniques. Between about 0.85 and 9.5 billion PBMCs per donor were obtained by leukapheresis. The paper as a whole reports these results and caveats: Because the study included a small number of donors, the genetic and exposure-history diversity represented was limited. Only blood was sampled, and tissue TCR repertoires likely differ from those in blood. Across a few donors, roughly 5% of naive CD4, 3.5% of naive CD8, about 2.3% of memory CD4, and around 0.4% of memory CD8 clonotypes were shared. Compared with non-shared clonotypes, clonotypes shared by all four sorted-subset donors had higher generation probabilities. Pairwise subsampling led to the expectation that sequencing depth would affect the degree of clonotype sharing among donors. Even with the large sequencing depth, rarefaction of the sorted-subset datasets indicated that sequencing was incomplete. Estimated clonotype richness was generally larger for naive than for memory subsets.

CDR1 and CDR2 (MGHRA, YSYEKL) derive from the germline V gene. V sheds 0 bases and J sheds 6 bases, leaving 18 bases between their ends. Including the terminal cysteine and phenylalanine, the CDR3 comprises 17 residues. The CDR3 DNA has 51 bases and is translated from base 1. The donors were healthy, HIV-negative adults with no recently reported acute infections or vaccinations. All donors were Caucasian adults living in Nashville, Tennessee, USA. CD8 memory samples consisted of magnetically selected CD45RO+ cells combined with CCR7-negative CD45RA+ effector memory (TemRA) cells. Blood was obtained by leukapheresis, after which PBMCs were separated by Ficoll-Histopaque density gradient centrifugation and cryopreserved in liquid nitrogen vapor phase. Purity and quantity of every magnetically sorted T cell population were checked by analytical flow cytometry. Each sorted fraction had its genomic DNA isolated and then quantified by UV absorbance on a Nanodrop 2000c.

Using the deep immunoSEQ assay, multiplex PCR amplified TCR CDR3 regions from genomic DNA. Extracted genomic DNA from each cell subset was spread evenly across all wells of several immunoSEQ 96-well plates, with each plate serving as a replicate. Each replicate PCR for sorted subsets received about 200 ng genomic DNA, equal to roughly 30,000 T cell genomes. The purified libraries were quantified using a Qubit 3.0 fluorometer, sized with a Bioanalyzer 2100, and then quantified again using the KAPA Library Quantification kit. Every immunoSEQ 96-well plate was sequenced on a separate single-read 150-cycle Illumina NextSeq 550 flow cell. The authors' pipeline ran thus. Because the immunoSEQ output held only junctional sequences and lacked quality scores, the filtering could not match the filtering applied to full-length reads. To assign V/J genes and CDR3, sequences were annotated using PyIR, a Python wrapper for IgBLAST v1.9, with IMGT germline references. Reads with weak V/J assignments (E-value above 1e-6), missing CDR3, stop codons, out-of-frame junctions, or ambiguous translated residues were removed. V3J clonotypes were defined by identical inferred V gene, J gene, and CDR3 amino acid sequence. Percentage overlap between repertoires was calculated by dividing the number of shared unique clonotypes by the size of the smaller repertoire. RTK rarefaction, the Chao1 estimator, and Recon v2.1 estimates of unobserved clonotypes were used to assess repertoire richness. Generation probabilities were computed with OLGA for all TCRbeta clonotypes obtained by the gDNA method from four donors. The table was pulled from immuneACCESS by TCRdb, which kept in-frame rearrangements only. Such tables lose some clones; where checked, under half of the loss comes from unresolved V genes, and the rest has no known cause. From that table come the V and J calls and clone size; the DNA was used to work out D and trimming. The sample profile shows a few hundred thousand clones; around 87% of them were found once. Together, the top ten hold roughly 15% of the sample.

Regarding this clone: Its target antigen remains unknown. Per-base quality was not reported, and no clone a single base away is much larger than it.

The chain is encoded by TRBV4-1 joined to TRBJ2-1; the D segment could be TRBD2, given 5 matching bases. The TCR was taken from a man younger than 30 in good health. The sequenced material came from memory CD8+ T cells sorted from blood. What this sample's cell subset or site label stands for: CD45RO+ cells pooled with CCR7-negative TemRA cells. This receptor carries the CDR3 CASSQDGIHPNFNEQFF. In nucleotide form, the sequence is TGCGCCAGCAGCCAAGACGGGATCCACCCGAACTTCAATGAGCAGTTCTTC.